Listed here are 29 T cell receptor beta chains from one sample, sequenced in a study of blood T cell repertoires in COVID-19. Some clones are missing from TCRdb's copy, which holds only in-frame ones; the method was immunoSEQ multiplex PCR. The sample records about 200,000 clones, approximately 88% being singletons. Sequencing was performed on peripheral blood. The receptors originated from a middle-aged man with acute or convalescent COVID-19.

This chain uses TRBV29-1 with TRBJ1-1; TRBD1 might be the D (6 bases). Germline loops: CDR1 SQVTM, CDR2 ANQGSEA. V lost 5 bases, J lost 6 bases, and 13 bases lay in between. The CDR3 spans 12 residues. The CDR3 here is CSVTDSGAEAFF. The CDR3 DNA reads TGCAGCGTTACTGACTCAGGGGCTGAAGCTTTCTTT.

The table lists this clone with many counts. The chain employs TRBV7-3 and TRBJ2-5, with a weak D call TRBD1 (7 bases). This CDR3 contains 13 residues. Trimming shortened V by 5 bases and J by 4 bases, and 11 bases separated the two germline ends. The V gene's germline CDR1 is SGHTA and CDR2 FQGTGA. CDR3 sequence reads: CASSRQGGETQYF. The CDR3 DNA reads as TGTGCCAGCAGCCGACAGGGAGGAGAGACCCAGTACTTC.

The chain links TRBV28 to TRBJ2-7; no clear D gene. The CDR3 has 15 residues. Germline values: CDR1 MDHEN, CDR2 SYDVKM. The V end was cut by 6 bases, the J end by 5 bases, with 20 bases between. As DNA, the CDR3 is TGTGCCAGCAGCGCCGTTGGAGTAGCCAGAGACGAGCAGTACTTC. Protein sequence: CASSAVGVARDEQYF. Full variable domain (rest looked up from reference TRBV28 and TRBJ2-7): DVKVTQSSRYLVKRTGEKVFLECVQDMDHENMFWYRQDPGLGLRLIYFSYDVKMKEKGDIPEGYSVSREKKERFSLILESASTNQTSMYLCASSAVGVARDEQYFGPGTRLTVT.

This chain connects TRBV19 to TRBJ2-7, with D possibly being TRBD2 (6 bases). V dropped 3 bases and J dropped 0 bases, with 9 bases sitting between them. Germline-derived CDR1 and CDR2 are LNHDA and SQIVND (reference sequence). CDR3 size: 14 residues. This CDR3 reads CASSMTRSSYEQYF. In DNA, the CDR3 is TGTGCCAGTAGTATGACTAGGAGCTCCTACGAGCAGTACTTC.

V gene TRBV29-1 combines with J gene TRBJ1-4; D is ambiguous. CDR3 length equals 14 residues. Germline loops: CDR1 SQVTM, CDR2 ANQGSEA. V was shortened by 4 bases and J by 6 bases, with 15 bases between the two germline ends. The CDR3 coding sequence is TGCAGCGTTGGAGGGTCCCCCGGGTATGAAAAACTGTTTTTT. Its protein product is CSVGGSPGYEKLFF.

This chain connects TRBV6-5 to TRBJ2-7, with 8 bases fitting TRBD1. CDR1 and CDR2 from the germline V gene are MNHEY and SVGAGI. The V and J ends lost 7 bases and 0 bases, in that order; junction bases with no gene match: 8. There are 15 residues in the CDR3. CDR3 residues: CASKGSTGASYEQYF. In DNA, the CDR3 is TGTGCCAGCAAGGGTTCGACAGGGGCCTCCTACGAGCAGTACTTC.

The rearrangement links TRBV19 to TRBJ1-4; TRBD1 matches at 8 bases. V was clipped by 4 bases and J by 7 bases; unmatched bases: 8. Looked up from germline, CDR1 is LNHDA and CDR2 is SQIVND (reference sequence). The CDR3 sequence is 15 residues long. CDR3 region: CASSTRTGGVEKLFF. The CDR3 nucleotides read TGTGCCAGTAGTACCCGTACAGGGGGTGTTGAAAAACTGTTTTTT. Full variable domain (remainder filled in from reference TRBV19 and TRBJ1-4): DGGITQSPKYLFRKEGQNVTLSCEQNLNHDAMYWYRQDPGQGLRLIYYSQIVNDFQKGDIAEGYSVSREKKESFPLTVTSAQKNPTAFYLCASSTRTGGVEKLFFGSGTQLSVL.

The chain uses TRBV29-1 and TRBJ1-2; a weak D match, TRBD1 (6 bases). The ends were cut back, 8 bases at V and 4 bases at J, with 14 bases in the middle. The CDR3 sequence is 12 residues long. Per germline, CDR1 SQVTM and CDR2 ANQGSEA. The CDR3: CSSLDSFYGYTF. CDR3 nucleotides: TGCAGCTCCCTGGACAGCTTCTATGGCTACACCTTC. The full variable domain, with the rest looked up from reference TRBV29-1 and TRBJ1-2, is SAVISQKPSRDICQRGTSLTIQCQVDSQVTMMFWYRQQPGQSLTLIATANQGSEATYESGFVIDKFPISRPNLTFSTLTVSNMSPEDSSIYLCSSLDSFYGYTFGSGTRLTVV.

This rearrangement joins TRBV6-5 to TRBJ1-3; 7 nucleotides align to TRBD1. The V and J ends lost 7 bases and 5 bases, in that order; junction bases with no gene match: 5. This CDR3 spans 13 amino acids. Germline CDR1 MNHEY, CDR2 SVGAGI. In nucleotides, the CDR3 is TGTGCCAGCATGAGGGGGCTAAGAAACACCATATATTTT. Encoded protein: CASMRGLRNTIYF.

Comment on this clone: The junction departs from the called germline gene at one end, perhaps through a read error. The chain carries TRBV6-2 or TRBV6-3 and TRBJ1-2; maybe TRBD1 (6 bases). The CDR3 has 12 amino acids. Germline values: CDR1 MNHEY, CDR2 SVGEGT. The CDR3 region has the DNA TGTGCCAGCAGTACCATCCTGAACGACAGGTTCTTC. This translates into CASSTILNDRFF.

The rearrangement links TRBV7-3 to TRBJ2-2, with TRBD1 as a possible D gene (5 bases). Germline CDR1 and CDR2: SGHTA and FQGTGA. V was trimmed by 2 bases and J by 7 bases, leaving 11 bases between them. This CDR3 spans 14 amino acids. This chain's CDR3 is CASSLDSSGGELFF. The CDR3, as DNA: TGTGCCAGCAGCTTAGACAGCTCGGGCGGGGAGCTGTTTTTT.

The V call is TRBV19, the J call TRBJ2-5, with TRBD1 matching over 7 bases. CDR3 length: 13 residues. The germline CDR1 and CDR2 sequences are LNHDA and SQIVND (reference sequence). V dropped 6 bases and J dropped 5; count of bases not matched to a gene: 6. CDR3 sequence (DNA): TGTGCCAGTAGCGTAACAGGGGACGAGACCCAGTACTTC. This encodes CASSVTGDETQYF.

To note about this clone: Other DNA sequences in the same sample also yield this CDR3. The CDR3 here is CASSFRGTGELFF. The CDR3 nucleotides are TGTGCCAGCAGCTTCAGGGGTACCGGGGAGCTGTTTTTT. The chain combines TRBV11-2 with TRBJ2-2; D might be TRBD1 (6 bases). There are 13 residues in the CDR3. Trimming took off 3 bases at V and 5 bases at J, with 7 bases between the two ends. Looked up from germline, CDR1 is SGHAT and CDR2 is FQNNGV.

V usage is TRBV10-3 and J usage is TRBJ2-5; D call uncertain. CDR1 is ENHRY and CDR2 is SYGVKD in the germline V gene. The CDR3 loop spans 13 amino acids. Trimming left V 5 bases short and J 4 bases short, with 11 bases between. CDR3 nucleotide sequence: TGTGCCATCAGTAAGGCGGTACGAGAGACCCAGTACTTC. Its protein product is CAISKAVRETQYF.

J is TRBJ1-1 and V is TRBV27; D is ambiguous. This CDR3 comprises 13 residues. Trimming shortened V by 5 bases and J by 2 bases, and 9 bases separated the two germline ends. In germline, CDR1 is MNHEY, CDR2 SMNVEV (reference sequence). The CDR3 DNA sequence: TGTGCCAGCAGTCTCAACAGAAACACTGAAGCTTTCTTT. Protein product: CASSLNRNTEAFF.

V usage is TRBV10-1 and J usage is TRBJ2-7; TRBD1 agrees at 10 bases. Looked up from germline, CDR1 is WNHNN and CDR2 is SYGVQD (reference sequence). The CDR3 totals 13 residues. V was clipped by 5 bases and J by 7 bases; unmatched bases: 5. CDR3 protein: CASSQRTGGEQYF. In DNA, the CDR3 is TGCGCCAGCAGTCAGCGGACAGGGGGAGAGCAGTACTTC.

The genes are TRBV5-1 and TRBJ1-3, with TRBD1 matching over 7 bases. There are 14 residues in the CDR3. V shed 1 base, J shed 5 bases, and the junction held 3 bases outside the gene matches. The germline V gene encodes CDR1 SGHRS and CDR2 YFSETQ. The CDR3 sequence is CASSLPGQRNTIYF. The CDR3 DNA reads as TGCGCCAGCAGCTTGCCGGGACAGCGAAACACCATATATTTT. Complete variable domain (other parts from reference TRBV5-1 and TRBJ1-3): KAGVTQTPRYLIKTRGQQVTLSCSPISGHRSVSWYQQTPGQGLQFLFEYFSETQRNKGNFPGRFSGRQFSNSRSEMNVSTLELGDSALYLCASSLPGQRNTIYFGEGSWLTVV.

V and J are TRBV6-2 or TRBV6-3 and TRBJ2-3; tentatively, D is TRBD2 (6 bases). The germline V and J ends were trimmed by 5 bases and 0 bases, with 12 bases remaining between them. The germline gives CDR1 MNHEY, CDR2 SVGEGT. This CDR3 comprises 15 residues. CDR3 bases: TGTGCCAGCAGTATTACCGGGACTAGCACAGATACGCAGTATTTT. This encodes CASSITGTSTDTQYF.

The J gene is TRBJ2-1, the V gene TRBV29-1; 8 bases fit TRBD2. V dropped 4 bases and J dropped 2; count of bases not matched to a gene: 4. The CDR3 runs to 14 residues. Germline V gives CDR1 SQVTM, CDR2 ANQGSEA. CDR3 region: CSVATSGPYNEQFF. The CDR3 coding sequence is TGCAGCGTTGCCACTAGCGGCCCCTACAATGAGCAGTTCTTC.

This clone came up once. This chain joins TRBV15 and TRBJ1-1; TRBD1 might be the D (6 bases). The germline gives CDR1 LNHNV, CDR2 YYDKDF (reference sequence). CDR3 size: 13 residues. The ends were cut back, 7 bases at V and 6 bases at J, with 15 bases in the middle. The CDR3 is CATTKGGVPEAFF. The CDR3 bases are TGTGCCACCACCAAGGGGGGGGTCCCTGAAGCTTTCTTT.

On this clone: A junction boundary mismatches the germline segment, possibly from a read error. The CDR3 bases are TGTGCCGGCAGGGCCCCGATCTCTGGGGCCAACGTCCTGACTTTC. It codes for CAGRAPISGANVLTF. The rearrangement links TRBV6-5 to TRBJ2-6; the D gene is possibly TRBD1 (5 bases). CDR1 and CDR2 from the germline V gene are MNHEY and SVGAGI. The length of the CDR3 is 15 residues.

This clone was seen more than once but under ten times. The V call is TRBV6-2 or TRBV6-3, the J call TRBJ2-7; TRBD1 matches 8 bases. V lost 2 bases to trimming and J lost 0 bases; unmatched junction nucleotides: 3. The germline V gene has CDR1 MNHEY and CDR2 SVGEGT. This CDR3 is built from 15 residues. DNA for the CDR3: TGTGCCAGCAGTTACGGACAGGGTGCCTCCTACGAGCAGTACTTC. It specifies CASSYGQGASYEQYF.

The CDR3 reads CASSPDPTGQPNSPLHF. In nucleotides, the CDR3 is TGTGCCAGCTCACCCGACCCAACGGGACAGCCTAATTCACCCCTCCACTTT. This chain uses TRBV18 with TRBJ1-6, with 7 nucleotides matching TRBD1. V gave up 3 bases and J gave up 6 bases; unmatched junction bases: 11. The germline gives CDR1 KGHSH, CDR2 LQKENI. The CDR3 extends over 17 amino acids.

The chain couples TRBV9 to TRBJ2-3, with 9 bases matching TRBD2. Looked up from germline, CDR1 is SGDLS and CDR2 is YYNGEE. V gave up 0 bases and J gave up 7 bases; unmatched junction bases: 12. This CDR3 contains 17 residues. The CDR3 nucleotides read TGTGCCAGCAGCGTAGGGGAGGGGCTAGCGGGGCCATATACGCAGTATTTT. It specifies CASSVGEGLAGPYTQYF.

The gene calls are TRBV5-8 and TRBJ2-2; a possible D gene is TRBD1 (6 bases). The CDR3 is 15 amino acids. Germline V gene sequence: CDR1 SGHTS, CDR2 YDEGEE. V shed 4 bases and J shed 3 bases, with 13 bases lying between them. The CDR3 bases are TGTGCCAGCAGCCCCGCCTCAGGGGACACCGGGGAGCTGTTTTTT. This translates into CASSPASGDTGELFF. Together with reference TRBV5-8 and TRBJ2-2, the CDR3 gives the full variable domain: EAGVTQSPTHLIKTRGQQATLRCSPISGHTSVYWYQQALGLGLQFLLWYDEGEERNRGNFPPRFSGRQFPNYSSELNVNALELEDSALYLCASSPASGDTGELFFGEGSRLTVL.

The chain links TRBV2 to TRBJ2-2, with D tentatively TRBD1 (5 bases). V lost 0 bases and J 5 bases, leaving 10 bases between the germline ends. This CDR3 region has 15 residues. Germline V lookup: CDR1 SNHLY, CDR2 FYNNEI. CDR3 loop: CASSEARAGTGELFF. The CDR3 region has the DNA TGTGCCAGCAGTGAAGCCAGGGCAGGGACCGGGGAGCTGTTTTTT.

As regards this clone: This sequence may be a read error, since a much larger clone differs from it by one base. CDR3: CASSWAGGETQYF. The CDR3, as DNA: TGTGCCAGCAGCTGGGCAGGGGGAGAGACCCAGTACTTC. The V gene is TRBV5-5, the J gene TRBJ2-5, with 7 positions matching TRBD1. The J segment lost 4 bases and the V segment lost 3 bases, leaving 3 bases of the junction unmatched. Germline CDR1 reads SGHKS; CDR2 reads YYEKEE (reference sequence). The CDR3 length is 13 residues.

The sample holds a few counts of this clone. The V call is TRBV2, the J call TRBJ1-1; D is perhaps TRBD1 (5 bases). This CDR3 is built from 15 residues. The germline V and J ends were trimmed by 1 base and 5 bases, with 14 bases remaining between them. Germline CDR1 SNHLY, CDR2 FYNNEI. The CDR3 sequence is CASSEVAGMRTEAFF. The CDR3 nucleotides are TGTGCCAGCAGTGAAGTGGCAGGGATGAGGACTGAAGCTTTCTTT. The complete variable domain, with remaining parts taken from reference TRBV2 and TRBJ1-1, reads EPEVTQTPSHQVTQMGQEVILRCVPISNHLYFYWYRQILGQKVEFLVSFYNNEISEKSEIFDDQFSVERPDGSNFTLKIRSTKLEDSAMYFCASSEVAGMRTEAFFGQGTRLTVV.

This rearrangement joins TRBV30 to TRBJ1-5; D might be TRBD1 (5 bases). The CDR3 extends over 14 amino acids. The V end lost 4 bases, the J end lost 4 bases, and 14 bases lay between the germline ends. Per germline, CDR1 GTSNPN and CDR2 SVGIG (reference sequence). The CDR3: CAWTMGGLNQPQHF. The CDR3 region has the DNA TGTGCCTGGACCATGGGGGGACTAAATCAGCCCCAGCATTTT.